This record covers a single T cell receptor (beta chain). This sample stems from a study of T cell responses to AZD1222 COVID-19 vaccine. As for the study in general: Recipients boosted at about 4 weeks or about 12 weeks are pooled.

TCRdb keeps only in-frame clones here, not all; method: immunoSEQ multiplex PCR. The sample records 150,000 to 200,000 clones, about nine tenths being singletons. V was pared by 4 bases and J by 0 bases, with 9 bases between. Germline CDR1 and CDR2: MRHNA and SNTAGT. The CDR3 contains 14 residues. The specimen was peripheral blood, collected on day 0 of AZD1222 vaccination. The V call is TRBV6-4, the J call TRBJ1-2; perhaps TRBD1 as D (5 bases). The sequence was obtained from an adult in good health. In DNA, the CDR3 is TGTGCCAGCAGTGGAGGGACTGCTAACTATGGCTACACCTTC. This translates into CASSGGTANYGYTF.